Listed below are T cell receptor beta chains from one sample, sequenced in a study of T cell changes during pregnancy in multiple sclerosis. Produced via immunoSEQ multiplex PCR; TCRdb's table is partial and in-frame only. Of some 87,000 clones in the sample, over 80% were seen once. The sequenced sample was peripheral blood, obtained in the first trimester of pregnancy. These receptor sequences come from a female donor with multiple sclerosis, enrolled in a pregnancy study. Both conserved end residues are part of each CDR3. The D gene is left open where the match is weak. Clone size is not always given. Where it is, it says once, few, many or a class for expanded clones.

J,D,V,size,CDR3,DNA
TRBJ2-7,TRBD1,TRBV28,NA,CASRSPRDSPYEQYF,TGTGCCAGCAGATCCCCCCGGGACAGCCCCTACGAGCAGTACTTC
TRBJ1-2,NA,TRBV21-1,NA,CASGGDRVYGYTF,TGTGCCAGCGGGGGGGACAGGGTCTATGGCTACACCTTC
TRBJ2-5,NA,TRBV7-2,NA,CASSLESQGTPQYF,TGTGCCAGCAGCTTAGAGTCGCAGGGGACCCCCCAGTACTTC
TRBJ1-4,NA,TRBV30,few,CAWSTGSKLFF,TGTGCCTGGAGTACGGGGAGTAAACTGTTTTTT
TRBJ2-6,TRBD1,TRBV18,NA,CASSRDRGIFSGANVLTF,TGTGCCAGCTCAAGGGACAGGGGAATTTTTTCTGGGGCCAACGTCCTGACTTTC
TRBJ2-4,TRBD1,TRBV2,once,CASSADRVNGIGAKNIQYF,TGTGCCAGCAGCGCCGACAGGGTAAACGGTATTGGGGCCAAAAACATTCAGTACTTC
TRBJ2-2,TRBD2,TRBV7-2,few,CASSSGLAAGELFF,TGTGCCAGCAGCTCGGGACTAGCAGCCGGGGAGCTGTTTTTT
TRBJ1-1,NA,TRBV4-1,few,CASSPPRQQAFF,TGCGCCAGCAGCCCCCCTCGACAACAAGCTTTCTTT
TRBJ1-2,NA,TRBV7-2,NA,CASSLGVGEYGYTF,TGTGCCAGCAGCTTAGGCGTCGGGGAATATGGCTACACCTTC
TRBJ2-1,TRBD1,TRBV4-2,NA,CASSQESLSGGINEQFF,TGTGCCAGCAGCCAAGAATCGCTCTCAGGGGGTATTAATGAGCAGTTCTTC
TRBJ1-2,TRBD1,TRBV9,NA,CASSVAMTGDGYTF,TGTGCCAGCAGCGTAGCTATGACAGGGGATGGCTACACCTTC
TRBJ2-3,TRBD2,TRBV19,NA,CASSLRTSGSTDTQYF,TGTGCCAGTAGCCTTAGGACTAGCGGGAGCACAGATACGCAGTATTTT
TRBJ1-1,TRBD1,TRBV14,NA,CASSQAHTGGRSAFF,TGTGCCAGCAGCCAAGCCCACACAGGGGGGAGGTCGGCTTTCTTT
TRBJ1-2,NA,TRBV29-1,NA,CSVSGDSGYTF,TGCAGCGTTTCGGGGGATAGCGGCTACACCTTC
TRBJ2-2,TRBD2,TRBV4-2,NA,CASSRASGRSNTGELFF,TGTGCCAGCAGCCGGGCTAGCGGGAGGTCGAACACCGGGGAGCTGTTTTTT
TRBJ2-7,NA,TRBV11-2,NA,CASRDRGREQYF,TGTGCCAGCCGAGATAGAGGGCGCGAGCAGTACTTC
TRBJ1-2,NA,TRBV18,few,CASSGGSNYGYTF,TGTGCCAGCTCCGGGGGGTCTAACTATGGCTACACCTTC
TRBJ1-4,TRBD1,TRBV7-6,NA,CASSLGTGIEEKLFF,TGTGCCAGCAGCTTAGGGACAGGGATTGAGGAAAAACTGTTTTTT
TRBJ2-6,NA,TRBV9,NA,CASSGRQAPRSGANVLTF,TGTGCCAGCAGCGGCAGACAGGCGCCGCGCTCTGGGGCCAACGTCCTGACTTTC
TRBJ1-1,NA,TRBV19,NA,CASSPGQLPPGLLTAFF,TGTGCCAGTAGTCCGGGACAACTCCCACCGGGGTTACTTACGGCTTTCTTT
TRBJ2-1,TRBD2,TRBV4-1,NA,CASSPSLLTGTSGRLGYNEQFF,TGCGCCAGCAGCCCCTCTCTTCTGACCGGGACTAGCGGGAGGTTAGGCTACAATGAGCAGTTCTTC
TRBJ2-3,TRBD1,TRBV9,NA,CASSAVDRGADTQYF,TGTGCCAGCAGCGCCGTAGACAGGGGTGCAGATACGCAGTATTTT
TRBJ2-1,TRBD2,TRBV19,NA,CASSIAGGPYNEQFF,TGTGCCAGTAGTATAGCGGGAGGGCCCTACAATGAGCAGTTCTTC
TRBJ2-1,TRBD2,TRBV7-8,NA,CASSFFSGIRYNEQFF,TGTGCCAGCAGCTTTTTTAGCGGGATAAGGTACAATGAGCAGTTCTTC
TRBJ2-5,NA,TRBV27,NA,CASSWSRGSETQYF,TGTGCCAGCAGTTGGAGTCGGGGGTCAGAGACCCAGTACTTC
TRBJ2-3,TRBD1,TRBV19,NA,CASSIDQGAGTDTQYF,TGTGCCAGTAGTATAGATCAGGGGGCAGGCACAGATACGCAGTATTTT
TRBJ1-5,NA,TRBV5-1,NA,CASSLYSNQPQHF,TGCGCCAGCAGCTTGTATAGCAATCAGCCCCAGCATTTT
TRBJ2-1,NA,TRBV11-2,NA,CASSRDEQFF,TGTGCCAGCAGTCGTGATGAGCAGTTCTTC
TRBJ1-3,TRBD1,TRBV28,NA,CASSPTGGASNTIYF,TGTGCCAGCAGTCCCACAGGGGGAGCGTCGAACACCATATATTTT
TRBJ2-5,TRBD1,TRBV6-1,once,CASRDPGTGEETQYF,TGTGCCAGCAGGGACCCGGGGACAGGGGAAGAGACCCAGTACTTC
TRBJ2-1,NA,TRBV28,NA,CASSFRETTGNNEQFF,TGTGCCAGCAGCTTCCGAGAGACGACGGGAAACAATGAGCAGTTCTTC
TRBJ2-3,TRBD1,TRBV19,NA,CASSLTGGGTDTQYF,TGTGCCAGTAGTTTGACAGGGGGCGGCACAGATACGCAGTATTTT
TRBJ1-3,TRBD1,TRBV10-3,NA,CAISKNPGQDSSGNTIYF,TGTGCCATCAGTAAGAACCCGGGACAGGATTCCTCTGGAAACACCATATATTTT
TRBJ2-3,NA,TRBV20-1,NA,CSALNRGTQYF,TGCAGTGCCCTTAATAGGGGTACGCAGTATTTT
TRBJ2-1,NA,TRBV18,NA,CASSPGSSARNEQFF,TGTGCCAGCTCACCAGGTTCGAGCGCGAGGAATGAGCAGTTCTTC
TRBJ2-7,NA,TRBV19,NA,CASKGRMPYEQYF,TGTGCCAGTAAGGGGCGCATGCCCTACGAGCAGTACTTC
TRBJ1-4,TRBD1,TRBV4-2,NA,CASSQQGRGEKLFF,TGTGCCAGCAGTCAACAGGGGAGGGGTGAAAAACTGTTTTTT
TRBJ2-1,NA,TRBV2,NA,CASRVAPSYNEQFF,TGTGCCTCCCGGGTAGCGCCGTCCTACAATGAGCAGTTCTTC
TRBJ2-7,TRBD1,TRBV28,NA,CASSWERQGNYEQYF,TGTGCCAGCAGTTGGGAGAGACAGGGAAACTACGAGCAGTACTTC
TRBJ1-2,TRBD1,TRBV7-9,NA,CASSQRQGARSGYTF,TGTGCCAGCAGCCAGAGACAGGGGGCGCGGTCTGGCTACACCTTC
TRBJ2-1,TRBD2,TRBV30,NA,CAWSGLAGGRNEQFF,TGTGCCTGGAGTGGACTAGCGGGAGGTAGGAATGAGCAGTTCTTC
TRBJ2-1,TRBD2,TRBV27,NA,CASNPGGPLNNEQFF,TGTGCCAGCAATCCGGGGGGTCCCCTAAACAATGAGCAGTTCTTC
TRBJ1-1,NA,TRBV2,NA,CASTAQVLNTEAFF,TGTGCCAGCACCGCACAGGTCCTGAACACTGAAGCTTTCTTT
TRBJ1-1,NA,TRBV27,NA,CASSSSVNTEAFF,TGTGCCAGCAGTTCCTCGGTGAACACTGAAGCTTTCTTT
TRBJ1-3,NA,TRBV6-1,NA,CASSGSRGKFSGNTIYF,TGTGCCAGCAGTGGATCCAGGGGCAAATTCTCTGGAAACACCATATATTTT
TRBJ1-1,NA,TRBV7-8,NA,CASSLQLRPENTEAFF,TGTGCCAGCAGCTTACAACTCCGCCCTGAGAACACTGAAGCTTTCTTT
TRBJ2-7,TRBD2,TRBV16,NA,CASSHQPASGSNEQYF,TGTGCCAGCAGCCACCAGCCGGCTAGCGGGAGCAACGAGCAGTACTTC
TRBJ2-7,NA,TRBV12-5,NA,CASTVEQYF,TGTGCTAGTACAGTCGAGCAGTACTTC
TRBJ1-2,NA,TRBV18,NA,CASSRQRNYGYTF,TGTGCCAGCTCTAGACAGAGGAACTATGGCTACACCTTC
TRBJ2-6,TRBD1,TRBV18,NA,CASSRRQGKGSNVLTF,TGTGCCAGCTCACGACGACAGGGGAAGGGATCCAACGTCCTGACTTTC
TRBJ1-1,NA,TRBV6-6,once,CASRLSQGATEAFF,TGTGCCAGCAGACTTTCACAGGGCGCCACTGAAGCTTTCTTT